Below are 7 T cell receptor beta chains sequenced from a single sample in a study of blood T cell repertoires in COVID-19. Profiled with immunoSEQ multiplex PCR; TCRdb holds only in-frame clones, not every one. The data show more than 300,000 clones, around 90% seen once. Sequenced material: PBMCs or T cells enriched from blood (not recorded which). The receptors originated from a woman younger than 30 who had recovered from COVID-19.

This chain joins TRBV19 and TRBJ2-3; D is possibly TRBD2 (5 bases). Germline-derived CDR1 and CDR2 are LNHDA and SQIVND (reference sequence). The length of the CDR3 is 16 residues. V lost 3 bases and J lost 4, with 17 bases in between. DNA of the CDR3: TGTGCCAGTAGTATGTTTGCGGGTACGGTCTCAGATACGCAGTATTTT. Protein: CASSMFAGTVSDTQYF.

The chain joins TRBV12-3 or TRBV12-4 to TRBJ1-5; no reliable D call. V was pared by 10 bases and J by 0 bases, with 10 bases between. The CDR3 is made up of 13 amino acids. CDR3 nucleotides: TGTGCCATTTCAGCGTATAGCAATCAGCCCCAGCATTTT. Translation gives CAISAYSNQPQHF.

The V call is TRBV11-1, the J call TRBJ1-1, with unresolved D. CDR3 length: 15 residues. Trimming took 4 bases from V and 1 from J, leaving 13 bases between them. The germline gives CDR1 SGHAT, CDR2 FQDESV (reference sequence). CDR3 coding DNA: TGTGCCAGCAGCTCCCCAACTACGGGGAACACTGAAGCTTTCTTT. Residues: CASSSPTTGNTEAFF.

This clone has more than one count but fewer than ten. CDR3 nucleotide sequence: TGTGCCAGCAGCGGGCCGGGACTAGCGAACACCGGGGAGCTGTTTTTT. It encodes CASSGPGLANTGELFF. This chain connects TRBV5-6 to TRBJ2-2, with 8 nucleotides matching TRBD2. Germline CDR1 SGHDT, CDR2 YYEEEE. J was trimmed by 0 bases and V by 4 bases; bases with no gene match: 5. CDR3 length: 16 residues.

Comment on this clone: An end of the junction does not agree with germline; a read error may underlie this. J is TRBJ2-5 and V is TRBV7-7, with a possible D match to TRBD1 (6 bases). CDR1 and CDR2 from the germline V gene are SSHAT and FNYEAQ (reference sequence). This CDR3 is built from 15 residues. As DNA, the CDR3 is TGTGCTAGCAGCTCCTCCGGGACACCGGGCGAGACCCAGTACTTC. Protein sequence: CASSSSGTPGETQYF.

The CDR3 is CASSLVGEGAFF. The CDR3, as DNA: TGTGCCAGCAGCTTAGTGGGGGAGGGAGCTTTCTTT. The V and J genes are TRBV13 and TRBJ1-1, with D perhaps matching TRBD1 (5 bases). Trimming removed 1 base from V and 10 bases from J, with 10 bases in between. CDR3 length equals 12 residues. Per the germline V gene, CDR1 is PRHDT and CDR2 is FYEKMQ (reference sequence).

With regard to this clone: This same CDR3 is encoded by further DNA sequences in the sample. J is TRBJ2-1 and V is TRBV11-3; the match to TRBD2 covers 7 bases. The V segment lost 1 base and the J segment 0 bases; nucleotides outside the gene matches: 0. This CDR3 is built from 15 residues. Germline CDR1 is SGHNT and CDR2 is YENEEA. Written as DNA, the CDR3 is TGTGCCAGCAGCTTAGGCGGGAGCTCCTACAATGAGCAGTTCTTC. It specifies CASSLGGSSYNEQFF.